The 2 T cell receptor beta chains in this list originate from one sample, sequenced in a study of early T cells in non-severe SARS-CoV-2 infection. TCRdb re-analysed the 5' RACE reads in MiXCR, keeping a single row per CDR3 protein. The sample has fewer than 80,000 distinct CDR3 sequences, over 9% seen once. Specimen: whole blood, collected at baseline. These receptors all come from an adult who was a healthcare worker with PCR-confirmed SARS-CoV-2 infection or an uninfected control (not recorded which).

This clonotype came up a few times. The J gene is TRBJ1-1, the V gene TRBV12-3 or TRBV12-4; a possible D gene is TRBD1 (6 bases). The CDR3 is 13 amino acids. With 6 bases removed from V and 1 base from J, the gap between germline ends came to 9 bases. CDR3 protein: CASRKTGNTEAFF. The DNA of the CDR3 is TGTGCCAGCAGAAAGACAGGGAACACTGAAGCTTTCTTT.

V gene TRBV7-9 combines with J gene TRBJ1-1; D ambiguous. This CDR3 has 16 residues. The ends were cut back, 5 bases at V and 9 bases at J, with 25 bases in the middle. Germline loops: CDR1 SEHNR, CDR2 FQNEAQ (reference sequence). The CDR3 DNA is TGTGCCAGCAGCCCTGCATCCTACGCGGTCCGGGGTAAAGCTTTCTTT. Its protein is CASSPASYAVRGKAFF.